A selection of T cell receptor beta chains follows, all from one sample in a study of shared clonotypes between healthy human individuals. TCRdb's table, derived via immunoSEQ multiplex PCR, lists solely in-frame clones and lacks some. The repertoire holds some 630,000 clones, with 90% to 97% as singletons. Sequencing used naive CD8+ T cells sorted from blood. These receptors were collected from a woman aged 25 to 39 in good health. Each CDR3 is given with its conserved first and last residue. A D gene is named only where the DNA matches it firmly. Size is omitted from some rows. Given values are once, few, many or a class for expanded clones.

j_call: TRBJ2-7
v_call: TRBV27
d_call: TRBD1
clone_size: NA
cdr3_length: 14
cdr3_nt: TGTGCCAGCAGGCCGGACAGGGTAATCAACGAGCAGTACTTC
cdr3_aa: CASRPDRVINEQYF

j_call: TRBJ2-3
v_call: TRBV27
d_call: TRBD2
clone_size: once
cdr3_length: 15
cdr3_nt: TGTGCCAGCAGTTATGGCGGGGGGGACACAGATACGCAGTATTTT
cdr3_aa: CASSYGGGDTDTQYF

j_call: TRBJ2-7
v_call: TRBV2
d_call: TRBD2
clone_size: NA
cdr3_length: 13
cdr3_nt: TGTGCCAGCGGGGCGGGAGCCTCCTACGAGCAGTACTTC
cdr3_aa: CASGAGASYEQYF

j_call: TRBJ1-1
v_call: TRBV5-5
d_call: NA
clone_size: NA
cdr3_length: 13
cdr3_nt: TGTGCCAGCAGGGTCGGGGTTGGCACTGAAGCTTTCTTT
cdr3_aa: CASRVGVGTEAFF

j_call: TRBJ2-7
v_call: TRBV2
d_call: NA
clone_size: NA
cdr3_length: 14
cdr3_nt: TGTGCCAGCAGTGAACTTGGCGGTACCTACGAGCAGTACTTC
cdr3_aa: CASSELGGTYEQYF

j_call: TRBJ2-7
v_call: TRBV7-8
d_call: TRBD1
clone_size: NA
cdr3_length: 14
cdr3_nt: TGTGCCAGCAGCCCAGGGGGTTATGTGTACGAGCAGTACTTC
cdr3_aa: CASSPGGYVYEQYF

j_call: TRBJ1-5
v_call: TRBV2
d_call: NA
clone_size: NA
cdr3_length: 16
cdr3_nt: TGTGCCAGCAGTCCAACAGGGATGGAAGAGGATCAGCCCCAGCATTTT
cdr3_aa: CASSPTGMEEDQPQHF

j_call: TRBJ2-3
v_call: TRBV5-1
d_call: NA
clone_size: NA
cdr3_length: 16
cdr3_nt: TGCGCCAGCAGCTTAAGTGGGACATCTGAGGCGGATACGCAGTATTTT
cdr3_aa: CASSLSGTSEADTQYF

j_call: TRBJ2-3
v_call: TRBV29-1
d_call: NA
clone_size: NA
cdr3_length: 17
cdr3_nt: TGCAGCGTTGAAGGGGAGTTCGGAAGCGATGACACAGATACGCAGTATTTT
cdr3_aa: CSVEGEFGSDDTDTQYF

j_call: TRBJ1-1
v_call: TRBV6-5
d_call: NA
clone_size: NA
cdr3_length: 14
cdr3_nt: TGTGCCAGCAGTCGGGACCTAGTGGGCTCTGAAGCTTTCTTT
cdr3_aa: CASSRDLVGSEAFF

j_call: TRBJ1-1
v_call: TRBV20-1
d_call: NA
clone_size: few
cdr3_length: 11
cdr3_nt: TGCAGTGCTAGCCCGAACACTGAAGCTTTCTTT
cdr3_aa: CSASPNTEAFF

j_call: TRBJ1-4
v_call: TRBV7-9
d_call: NA
clone_size: NA
cdr3_length: 15
cdr3_nt: TGTGCCAGCAGCCCGTGGGGGGACGGGAGCGAAAAACTGTTTTTT
cdr3_aa: CASSPWGDGSEKLFF

j_call: TRBJ2-7
v_call: TRBV7-9
d_call: NA
clone_size: NA
cdr3_length: 13
cdr3_nt: TGTGCCAGCAGCCCACCTGGGGGCGACGAGCAGTACTTC
cdr3_aa: CASSPPGGDEQYF

j_call: TRBJ2-2
v_call: TRBV29-1
d_call: TRBD1
clone_size: NA
cdr3_length: 15
cdr3_nt: TGCAGCGTTGCAGGGACAGAATCGAACACCGGGGAGCTGTTTTTT
cdr3_aa: CSVAGTESNTGELFF

j_call: TRBJ2-3
v_call: TRBV13
d_call: TRBD2
clone_size: NA
cdr3_length: 15
cdr3_nt: TGTGCCAGCAGCTGGGAACTAGCGGCCACAGATACGCAGTATTTT
cdr3_aa: CASSWELAATDTQYF

j_call: TRBJ1-4
v_call: TRBV4-1
d_call: NA
clone_size: NA
cdr3_length: 14
cdr3_nt: TGCGCCAGCAGCTGGGATCCAACTAATGAAAAACTGTTTTTT
cdr3_aa: CASSWDPTNEKLFF

j_call: TRBJ2-1
v_call: TRBV28
d_call: NA
clone_size: NA
cdr3_length: 15
cdr3_nt: TGTGCCAGCAGTCCACCGGGACTCCCGGGGAATGAGCAGTTCTTC
cdr3_aa: CASSPPGLPGNEQFF

j_call: TRBJ2-1
v_call: TRBV2
d_call: NA
clone_size: NA
cdr3_length: 11
cdr3_nt: TGTGCCAGCGGGTCCTACAATGAGCAGTTCTTC
cdr3_aa: CASGSYNEQFF

j_call: TRBJ2-1
v_call: TRBV30
d_call: NA
clone_size: NA
cdr3_length: 13
cdr3_nt: TGTGCCTGGCGTTTTTCAGTTGACAATGAGCAGTTCTTC
cdr3_aa: CAWRFSVDNEQFF

j_call: TRBJ2-4
v_call: TRBV27
d_call: TRBD1
clone_size: once
cdr3_length: 15
cdr3_nt: TGTGCCAGCAGTTTCCGGAGACAGGGAAGAACCATTCAGTACTTC
cdr3_aa: CASSFRRQGRTIQYF